This TCR beta chain comes out of a study of radiation and T cells in renal cell carcinoma. Some clones are missing from TCRdb's copy, which holds only in-frame ones; the method was immunoSEQ multiplex PCR. The profile shows fewer than 15,000 clones, roughly a third of them singletons. Points on this clone: Its matching antigen is unknown.

CDR1 is SGHNT and CDR2 is YYREEE in the germline V gene (reference sequence). Trimming pared 3 bases from V and 8 bases from J, leaving 6 bases between. The CDR3 consists of 11 residues. The treatment was: 15 Gy SBRT to primary tumor, nephrectomy 4 weeks later. Broader study findings: In blood, top tumor clones expanded by 2 weeks, shrinking by 4.

The V call is TRBV5-4, the J call TRBJ2-1; the D is unclear. Source: tumor tissue, taken from a patient whose treatment included radiotherapy and nephrectomy. This TCR was recovered from a man between 60 and 75 years old with renal cell carcinoma. The CDR3 coding sequence is TGTGCCAGCAGCTCCAGCTATGAGCAGTTCTTC. This codes for CASSSSYEQFF.